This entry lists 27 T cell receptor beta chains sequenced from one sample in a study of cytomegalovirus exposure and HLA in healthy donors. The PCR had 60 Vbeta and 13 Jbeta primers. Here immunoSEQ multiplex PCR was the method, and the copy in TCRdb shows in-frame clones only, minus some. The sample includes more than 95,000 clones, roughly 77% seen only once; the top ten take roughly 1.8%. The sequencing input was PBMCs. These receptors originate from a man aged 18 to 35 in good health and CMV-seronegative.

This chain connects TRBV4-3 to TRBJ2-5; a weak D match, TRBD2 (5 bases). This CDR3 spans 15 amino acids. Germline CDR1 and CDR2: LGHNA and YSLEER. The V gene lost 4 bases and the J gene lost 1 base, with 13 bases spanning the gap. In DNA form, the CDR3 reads TGCGCCAGCAGCCGACTCCTAGCAGCCCAAGAGACCCAGTACTTC. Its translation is CASSRLLAAQETQYF.

DNA of the CDR3: TGTGCCAGCAGCATAGGACAGGGATATGGCTACACCTTC. This codes for CASSIGQGYGYTF. This chain joins TRBV7-2 and TRBJ1-2; 8 bases align to TRBD1. V was clipped by 5 bases and J by 5 bases; unmatched bases: 4. The CDR3 has 13 amino acids. The germline CDR1 and CDR2 sequences are SGHTA and FQGNSA.

CDR3 amino acids: CASSLADRENQPQHF. CDR3 nucleotides: TGTGCCAGCAGCTTAGCGGACAGGGAGAATCAGCCCCAGCATTTT. The chain recombines TRBV7-9 with TRBJ1-5; 8 bases agree with TRBD1. V lost 0 bases to trimming and J lost 4 bases; unmatched junction nucleotides: 2. The germline V gene encodes CDR1 SEHNR and CDR2 FQNEAQ (reference sequence). The CDR3 sequence is 15 residues long.

The CDR3 sequence is CASSLAKRGGDTQYF. CDR3 sequence (DNA): TGTGCCAGCAGCTTAGCTAAGCGGGGTGGAGATACGCAGTATTTT. The V call is TRBV7-2, the J call TRBJ2-3, with 7 bases fitting TRBD2. This CDR3 has 15 amino acids. Germline loops: CDR1 SGHTA, CDR2 FQGNSA. Trimming removed 0 bases from V and 5 bases from J; junction bases left unmatched: 5.

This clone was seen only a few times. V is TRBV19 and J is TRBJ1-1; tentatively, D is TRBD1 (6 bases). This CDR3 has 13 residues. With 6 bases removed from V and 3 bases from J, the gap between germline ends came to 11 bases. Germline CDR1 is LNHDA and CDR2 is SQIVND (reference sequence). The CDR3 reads CASRSDRDTEAFF. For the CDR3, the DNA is TGTGCCAGTAGATCGGACAGAGACACTGAAGCTTTCTTT.

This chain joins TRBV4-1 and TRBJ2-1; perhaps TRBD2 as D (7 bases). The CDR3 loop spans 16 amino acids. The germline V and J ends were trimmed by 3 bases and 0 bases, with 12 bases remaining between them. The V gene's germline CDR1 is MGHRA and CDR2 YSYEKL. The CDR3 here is CASSHLRGGSYNEQFF. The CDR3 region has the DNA TGCGCCAGCAGCCATCTTAGGGGGGGCTCCTACAATGAGCAGTTCTTC.

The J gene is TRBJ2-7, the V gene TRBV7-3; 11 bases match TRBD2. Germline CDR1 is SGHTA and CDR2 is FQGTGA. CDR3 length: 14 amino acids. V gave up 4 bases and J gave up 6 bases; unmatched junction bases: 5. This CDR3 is CASSSGSGGAEQYF. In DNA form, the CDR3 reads TGTGCCAGCAGCTCCGGTAGCGGGGGGGCCGAGCAGTACTTC.

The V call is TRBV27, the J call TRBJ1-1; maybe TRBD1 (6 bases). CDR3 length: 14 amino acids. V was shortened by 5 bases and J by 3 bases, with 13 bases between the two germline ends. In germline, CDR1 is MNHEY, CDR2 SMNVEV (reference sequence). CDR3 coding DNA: TGTGCCAGCAGTCAGGACAGCGCCTACACTGAAGCTTTCTTT. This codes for CASSQDSAYTEAFF.

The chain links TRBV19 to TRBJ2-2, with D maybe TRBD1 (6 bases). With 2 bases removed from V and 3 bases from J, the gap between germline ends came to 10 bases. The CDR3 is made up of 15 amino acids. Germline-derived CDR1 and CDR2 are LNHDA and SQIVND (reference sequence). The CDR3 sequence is CASSITQGYTGELFF. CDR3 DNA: TGTGCCAGTAGTATAACACAGGGTTACACCGGGGAGCTGTTTTTT.

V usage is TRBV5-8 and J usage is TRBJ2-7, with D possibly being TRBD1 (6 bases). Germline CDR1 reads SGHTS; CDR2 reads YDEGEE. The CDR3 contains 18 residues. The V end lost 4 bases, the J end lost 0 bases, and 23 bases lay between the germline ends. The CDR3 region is CASSNSGTLPLSSYEQYF. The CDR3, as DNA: TGTGCCAGCAGCAACTCCGGGACACTTCCCTTGAGCTCCTACGAGCAGTACTTC.

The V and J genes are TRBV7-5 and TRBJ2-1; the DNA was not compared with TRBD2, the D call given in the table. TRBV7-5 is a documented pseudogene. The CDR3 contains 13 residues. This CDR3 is CARRELNDNEQFF. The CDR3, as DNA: TGTGCCAGAAGAGAACTTAACGACAATGAGCAGTTCTTC.

DNA for the CDR3: TGTGCCAGCTCACCGAACAGAGATGGCTACACCTTC. It specifies CASSPNRDGYTF. V usage is TRBV18 and J usage is TRBJ1-2; D ambiguous. CDR1 is KGHSH, CDR2 LQKENI, per germline. The CDR3 extends over 12 amino acids. With 3 bases removed from V and 6 bases from J, the gap between germline ends came to 8 bases.

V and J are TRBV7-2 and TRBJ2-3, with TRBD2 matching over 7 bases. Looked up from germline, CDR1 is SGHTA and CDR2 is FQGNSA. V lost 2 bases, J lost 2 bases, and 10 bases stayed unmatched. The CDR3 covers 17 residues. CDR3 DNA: TGTGCCAGCAGCTTATCAGCGGGAAGATTAAACACAGATACGCAGTATTTT. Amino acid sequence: CASSLSAGRLNTDTQYF.

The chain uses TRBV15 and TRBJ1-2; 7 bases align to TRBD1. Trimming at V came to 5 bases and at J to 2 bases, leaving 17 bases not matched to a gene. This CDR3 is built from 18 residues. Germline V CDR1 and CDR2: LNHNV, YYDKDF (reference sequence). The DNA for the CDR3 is TGTGCCACCAGCCGTGGGACAGCCAAACTCGATGGGAACTATGGCTACACCTTC. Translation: CATSRGTAKLDGNYGYTF. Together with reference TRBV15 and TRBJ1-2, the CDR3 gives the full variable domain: DAMVIQNPRYQVTQFGKPVTLSCSQTLNHNVMYWYQQKSSQAPKLLFHYYDKDFNNEADTPDNFQSRRPNTSFCFLDIRSPGLGDTAMYLCATSRGTAKLDGNYGYTFGSGTRLTVV.

CDR3 bases: TGTGCCAGCTCGCCCCTTGACAGTAACACTGAAGCTTTCTTT. Its protein product is CASSPLDSNTEAFF. V usage is TRBV18 and J usage is TRBJ1-1; possibly TRBD1 for D (5 bases). CDR1 is KGHSH and CDR2 is LQKENI in the germline V gene. This CDR3 is 14 amino acids long. V was cut by 6 bases and J by 2 bases, with 13 bases left in between. The variable domain in full, completed from reference TRBV18 and TRBJ1-1, reads NAGVMQNPRHLVRRRGQEARLRCSPMKGHSHVYWYRQLPEEGLKFMVYLQKENIIDESGMPKERFSAEFPKEGPSILRIQQVVRGDSAAYFCASSPLDSNTEAFFGQGTRLTVV.

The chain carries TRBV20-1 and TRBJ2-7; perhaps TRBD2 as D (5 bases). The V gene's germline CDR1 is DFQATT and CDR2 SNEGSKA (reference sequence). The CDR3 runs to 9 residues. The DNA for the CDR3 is TGCAGGGAAGGGAGCGAGCAGTACTTC. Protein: CREGSEQYF.

The CDR3 DNA follows: TGTGCCAGCAGCTTGGGAATGGGGACAGGGGTTGATGGCTACACCTTC. It is translated as CASSLGMGTGVDGYTF. The chain joins TRBV5-8 to TRBJ1-2, with TRBD1 matching over 10 bases. With V trimmed by 0 bases and J by 6 bases, 8 bases remained unmatched. Per the germline V gene, CDR1 is SGHTS and CDR2 is YDEGEE. The CDR3 is made up of 16 amino acids.

CDR3 sequence reads: CASRPGHGNSPLHF. CDR3 nucleotide sequence: TGTGCCAGCAGACCGGGACATGGGAATTCACCCCTCCACTTT. This chain joins TRBV6-6 and TRBJ1-6; D may be TRBD1 (6 bases). Deletions cut 6 bases from V and 7 bases from J, with 13 bases between. In germline, CDR1 is MNHNY, CDR2 SVGAGI (reference sequence). The length of the CDR3 is 14 residues.

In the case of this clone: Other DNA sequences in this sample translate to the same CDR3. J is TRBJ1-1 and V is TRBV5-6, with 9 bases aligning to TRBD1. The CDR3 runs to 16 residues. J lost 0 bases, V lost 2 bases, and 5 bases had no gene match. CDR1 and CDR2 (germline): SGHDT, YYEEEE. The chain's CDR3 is CASSFGTGKMNTEAFF. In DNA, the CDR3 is TGTGCCAGCAGCTTTGGGACAGGGAAAATGAACACTGAAGCTTTCTTT. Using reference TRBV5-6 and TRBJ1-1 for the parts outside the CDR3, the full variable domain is DAGVTQSPTHLIKTRGQQVTLRCSPKSGHDTVSWYQQALGQGPQFIFQYYEEEERQRGNFPDRFSGHQFPNYSSELNVNALLLGDSALYLCASSFGTGKMNTEAFFGQGTRLTVV.

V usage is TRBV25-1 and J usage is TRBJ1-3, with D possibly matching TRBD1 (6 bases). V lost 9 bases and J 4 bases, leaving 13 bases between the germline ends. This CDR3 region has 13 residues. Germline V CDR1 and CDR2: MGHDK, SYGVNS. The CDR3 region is CASQSGVGNTIYF. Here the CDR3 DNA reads TGTGCCAGTCAATCAGGGGTGGGAAACACCATATATTTT.

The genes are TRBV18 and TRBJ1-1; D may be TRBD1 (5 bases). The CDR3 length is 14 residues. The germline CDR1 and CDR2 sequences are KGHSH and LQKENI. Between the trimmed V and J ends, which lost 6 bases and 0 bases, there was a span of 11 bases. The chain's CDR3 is CASSDSYLNTEAFF. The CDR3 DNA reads TGTGCCAGCTCTGACAGTTACCTGAACACTGAAGCTTTCTTT.

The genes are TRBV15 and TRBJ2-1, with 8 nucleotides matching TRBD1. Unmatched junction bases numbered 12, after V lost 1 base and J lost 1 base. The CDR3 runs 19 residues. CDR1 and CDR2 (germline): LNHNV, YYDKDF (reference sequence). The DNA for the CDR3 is TGTGCCACCAGCAGAGGGGGGACAGGAAAAGGGGAATCCTACAATGAGCAGTTCTTC. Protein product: CATSRGGTGKGESYNEQFF.

CDR3 nucleotide sequence: TGTGCCAGCAGTTTAGGCGGTGGGGGGGGTACCTACGAGCAGTACTTC. Translating it yields CASSLGGGGGTYEQYF. J is TRBJ2-7 and V is TRBV27, with TRBD2 matching over 7 bases. CDR3 length: 16 residues. With 2 bases clipped from V and 2 bases from J, the junction kept 9 bases outside the gene matches. Germline V CDR1 and CDR2: MNHEY, SMNVEV (reference sequence).

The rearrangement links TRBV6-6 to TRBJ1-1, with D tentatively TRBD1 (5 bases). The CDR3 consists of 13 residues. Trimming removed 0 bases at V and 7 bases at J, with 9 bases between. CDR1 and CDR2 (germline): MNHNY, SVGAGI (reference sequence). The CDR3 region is CASSYSGVSEAFF. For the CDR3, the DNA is TGTGCCAGCAGTTACTCAGGGGTCAGTGAAGCTTTCTTT.

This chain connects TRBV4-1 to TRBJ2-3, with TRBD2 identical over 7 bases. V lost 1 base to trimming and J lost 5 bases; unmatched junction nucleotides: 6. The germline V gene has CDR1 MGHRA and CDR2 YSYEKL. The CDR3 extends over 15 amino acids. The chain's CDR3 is CASSQGWRGRDTQYF. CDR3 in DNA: TGCGCCAGCAGCCAAGGGTGGCGGGGGAGAGATACGCAGTATTTT.

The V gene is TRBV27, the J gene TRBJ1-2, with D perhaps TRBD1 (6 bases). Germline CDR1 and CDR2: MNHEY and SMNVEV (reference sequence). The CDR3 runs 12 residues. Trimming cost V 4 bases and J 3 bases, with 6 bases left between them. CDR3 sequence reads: CASSSGDYGYTF. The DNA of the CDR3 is TGTGCCAGCAGTTCAGGGGACTATGGCTACACCTTC.

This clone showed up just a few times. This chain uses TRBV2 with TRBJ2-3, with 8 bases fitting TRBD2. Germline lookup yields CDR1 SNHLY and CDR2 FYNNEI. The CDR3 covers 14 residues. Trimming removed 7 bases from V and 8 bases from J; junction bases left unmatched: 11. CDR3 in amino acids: CASMASGLGGTQYF. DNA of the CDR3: TGTGCCAGCATGGCTAGCGGGCTCGGCGGTACGCAGTATTTT. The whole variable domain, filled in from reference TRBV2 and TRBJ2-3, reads EPEVTQTPSHQVTQMGQEVILRCVPISNHLYFYWYRQILGQKVEFLVSFYNNEISEKSEIFDDQFSVERPDGSNFTLKIRSTKLEDSAMYFCASMASGLGGTQYFGPGTRLTVL.